The sequence of this T cell receptor (beta chain) was determined in a study of OX40 agonist ivuxolimab in advanced cancers. Per the germline V gene, CDR1 is MNHEY and CDR2 is SMNVEV (reference sequence). The CDR3 contains 16 residues. Trimming stripped 7 bases from V and 5 bases from J, with 23 bases between. Only in-frame clones appear in the TCRdb table, and some are missing; sequencing was by immunoSEQ multiplex PCR. The sample yields around 140,000 clones, 90% seen once. The sample was CD4+ or CD8+ T cells sorted from blood, taken in a trial of the OX40 agonist ivuxolimab. The receptor's source is an adult with an advanced solid tumor such as melanoma, head and neck, liver or kidney cancer. The chain combines TRBV27 with TRBJ2-5; D is unresolved. The CDR3 sequence: CASTLRKGQSGETQYF. The DNA of the CDR3 is TGTGCCAGCACCTTACGGAAGGGTCAAAGTGGGGAGACCCAGTACTTC.